The rows below give T cell receptor beta chains drawn from one sample of a study of Graves' ophthalmopathy and Graves' hyperthyroidism. TCRdb itself ran the multiplex PCR reads through MiXCR, one entry per CDR3 protein. The sample has 650,000 to 900,000 distinct CDR3 sequences, 40% seen once. The specimen was peripheral blood. The source is an adult man with Graves' ophthalmopathy. Each CDR3 is given with its conserved first and last residue.

j_call: TRBJ2-7; v_call: TRBV7-6; cdr3_aa: CASSQGTPSYEQYF
j_call: TRBJ1-5; v_call: TRBV24-1; cdr3_aa: CASRPGQGYLLHQPQHF
j_call: TRBJ2-7; v_call: TRBV12-3/TRBV12-4; cdr3_aa: CASSLAALYEQYF
j_call: TRBJ1-5; v_call: TRBV19; cdr3_aa: CASSSGQGSNQPQHF
j_call: TRBJ2-7; v_call: TRBV10-3; cdr3_aa: CASSWQYEQYF
j_call: TRBJ1-6; v_call: TRBV25-1; cdr3_aa: CASSLGGASNSPLHF
j_call: TRBJ2-7; v_call: TRBV29-1; cdr3_aa: CSVEDWGTGEQYF
j_call: TRBJ2-6; v_call: TRBV25-1; cdr3_aa: CASSGNPGQGAGANVLTF
j_call: TRBJ2-5; v_call: TRBV7-2; cdr3_aa: CASSQADPTQYF
j_call: TRBJ1-2; v_call: TRBV5-5; cdr3_aa: CASSLESRANYGYTF
j_call: TRBJ2-5; v_call: TRBV7-8; cdr3_aa: CASSLSVGGTQYF
j_call: TRBJ1-1; v_call: TRBV10-1; cdr3_aa: CASSEDTRGRRTEAFF
j_call: TRBJ2-7; v_call: TRBV20-1; cdr3_aa: CSAASGGRLSYEQYF
j_call: TRBJ2-5; v_call: TRBV25-1; cdr3_aa: CASSLGAGGRQETQYF
j_call: TRBJ2-5; v_call: TRBV7-9; cdr3_aa: CASSLGGQEPQYF
j_call: TRBJ1-6; v_call: TRBV2; cdr3_aa: CASSRDRVQQDSPLHF
j_call: TRBJ2-7; v_call: TRBV2; cdr3_aa: CASSPEQGF
j_call: TRBJ1-6; v_call: TRBV25-1; cdr3_aa: CASSSLHF
j_call: TRBJ1-2; v_call: TRBV7-9; cdr3_aa: CASSKPTGQSIYGYTF
j_call: TRBJ2-5; v_call: TRBV7-3; cdr3_aa: CASSHGGGPAGTQYF
j_call: TRBJ1-2; v_call: TRBV2; cdr3_aa: CASGEGTGYTF
j_call: TRBJ1-3; v_call: TRBV2; cdr3_aa: CASSRTGGPRNTIYF
j_call: TRBJ1-2; v_call: TRBV19; cdr3_aa: CASSMEEGNYGYTF
j_call: TRBJ2-5; v_call: TRBV7-9; cdr3_aa: CACQGGGETQYF
j_call: TRBJ1-1; v_call: TRBV6-6; cdr3_aa: CALGRNTEAFF